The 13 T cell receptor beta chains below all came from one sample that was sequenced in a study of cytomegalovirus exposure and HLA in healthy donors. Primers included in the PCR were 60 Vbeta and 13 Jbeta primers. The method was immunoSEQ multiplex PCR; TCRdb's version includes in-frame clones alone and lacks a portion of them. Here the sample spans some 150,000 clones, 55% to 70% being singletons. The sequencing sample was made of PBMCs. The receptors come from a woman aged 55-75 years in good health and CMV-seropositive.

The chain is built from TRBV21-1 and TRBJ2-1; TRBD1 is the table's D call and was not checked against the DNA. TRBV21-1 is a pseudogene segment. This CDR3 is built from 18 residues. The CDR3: CASSKGRTGSLSYNEQFF. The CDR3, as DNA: TGTGCCAGCAGCAAAGGTCGGACAGGGTCCCTCTCCTACAATGAGCAGTTCTTC.

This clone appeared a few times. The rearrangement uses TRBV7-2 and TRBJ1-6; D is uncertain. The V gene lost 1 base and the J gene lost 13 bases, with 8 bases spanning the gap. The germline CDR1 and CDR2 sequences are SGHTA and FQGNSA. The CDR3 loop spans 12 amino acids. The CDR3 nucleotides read TGTGCCAGCAGCTTAGGGTCCGGGCCCCTCCACTTT. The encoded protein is CASSLGSGPLHF. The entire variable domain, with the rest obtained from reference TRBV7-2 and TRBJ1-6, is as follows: GAGVSQSPSNKVTEKGKDVELRCDPISGHTALYWYRQSLGQGLEFLIYFQGNSAPDKSGLPSDRFSAERTGGSVSTLTIQRTQQEDSAVYLCASSLGSGPLHFGNGTRLTVT.

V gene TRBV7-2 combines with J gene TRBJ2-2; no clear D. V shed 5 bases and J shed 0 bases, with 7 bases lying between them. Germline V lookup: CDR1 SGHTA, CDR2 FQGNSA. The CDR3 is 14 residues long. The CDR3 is CASSIPANTGELFF. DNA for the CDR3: TGTGCCAGCAGCATCCCTGCGAACACCGGGGAGCTGTTTTTT.

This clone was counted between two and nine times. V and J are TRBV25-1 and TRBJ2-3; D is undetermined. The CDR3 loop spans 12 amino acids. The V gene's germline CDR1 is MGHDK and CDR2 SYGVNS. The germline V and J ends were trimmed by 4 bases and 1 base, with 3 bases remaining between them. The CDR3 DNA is TGTGCCAGCAGTGGGCGCACAGATACGCAGTATTTT. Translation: CASSGRTDTQYF.

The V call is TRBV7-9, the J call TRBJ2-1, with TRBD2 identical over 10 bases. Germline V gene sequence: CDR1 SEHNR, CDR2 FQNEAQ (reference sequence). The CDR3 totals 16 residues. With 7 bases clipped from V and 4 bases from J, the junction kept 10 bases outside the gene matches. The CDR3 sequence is CASTPLAGEKYNEQFF. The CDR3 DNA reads TGTGCCAGCACCCCCCTAGCGGGAGAGAAATACAATGAGCAGTTCTTC.

The CDR3 here is CASSKWTGTSYEQYF. As DNA, the CDR3 is TGTGCCAGCAGCAAATGGACAGGGACCTCCTACGAGCAGTACTTC. This rearrangement joins TRBV6-1 to TRBJ2-7, with 8 bases matching TRBD1. The CDR3 totals 15 residues. The germline V gene has CDR1 MNHNS and CDR2 SASEGT. The J segment lost 0 bases and the V segment lost 6 bases, leaving 7 bases of the junction unmatched.

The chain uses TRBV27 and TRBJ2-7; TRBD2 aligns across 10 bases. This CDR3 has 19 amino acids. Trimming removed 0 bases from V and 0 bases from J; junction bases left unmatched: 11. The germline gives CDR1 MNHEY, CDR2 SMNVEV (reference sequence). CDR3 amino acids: CASSLSSGTSDQSSYEQYF. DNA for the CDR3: TGTGCCAGCAGTTTATCCTCCGGGACTAGCGACCAAAGCTCCTACGAGCAGTACTTC.

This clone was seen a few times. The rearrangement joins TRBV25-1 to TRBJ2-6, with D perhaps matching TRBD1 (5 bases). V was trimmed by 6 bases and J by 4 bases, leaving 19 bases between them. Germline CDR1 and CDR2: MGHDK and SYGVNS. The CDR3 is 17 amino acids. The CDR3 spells CASSPSYQGPGANVLTF. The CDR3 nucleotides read TGTGCCAGCAGCCCTTCTTATCAGGGCCCCGGGGCCAACGTCCTGACTTTC.

The CDR3 region is CASSPSNGEQFF. CDR3 in DNA: TGTGCCAGCAGCCCGAGCAACGGTGAGCAGTTCTTC. The chain employs TRBV9 and TRBJ2-1; the D is unclear. The CDR3 extends over 12 amino acids. Germline V gene lookup returns CDR1 SGDLS and CDR2 YYNGEE. V lost 4 bases, J lost 9 bases, and 11 bases lay in between.

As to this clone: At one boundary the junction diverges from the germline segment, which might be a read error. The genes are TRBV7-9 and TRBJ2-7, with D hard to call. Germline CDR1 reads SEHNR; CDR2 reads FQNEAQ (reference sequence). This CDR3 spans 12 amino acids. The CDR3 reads CSSSPIVAEQYF. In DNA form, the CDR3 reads TGTTCCAGCAGCCCGATCGTAGCCGAGCAGTACTTC.

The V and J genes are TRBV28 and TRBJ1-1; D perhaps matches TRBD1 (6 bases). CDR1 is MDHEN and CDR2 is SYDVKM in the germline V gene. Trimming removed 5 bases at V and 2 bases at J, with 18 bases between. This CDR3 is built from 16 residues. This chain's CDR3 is CASSPSLGAGNTEAFF. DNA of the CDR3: TGTGCCAGCAGTCCCTCCCTGGGGGCAGGAAACACTGAAGCTTTCTTT.

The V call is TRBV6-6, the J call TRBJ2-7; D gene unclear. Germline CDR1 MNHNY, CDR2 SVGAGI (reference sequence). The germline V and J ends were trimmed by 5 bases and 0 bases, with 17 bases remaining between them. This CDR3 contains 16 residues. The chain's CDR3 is CASSLRGPDSSYEQYF. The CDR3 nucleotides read TGTGCCAGCAGTCTCCGTGGGCCGGATAGCTCCTACGAGCAGTACTTC.

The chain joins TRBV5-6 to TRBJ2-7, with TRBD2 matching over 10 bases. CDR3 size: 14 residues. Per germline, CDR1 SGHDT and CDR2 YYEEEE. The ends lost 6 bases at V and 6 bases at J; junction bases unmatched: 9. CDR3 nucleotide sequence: TGTGCCAGCACCCAAGCGGGAGGGCGGTGCGAGCAGTACTTC. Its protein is CASTQAGGRCEQYF.